This T cell receptor (beta chain) was identified in a study of blood T cells in healthy people across ages. Study-level findings and limits: Observed TCR beta diversity per million T cells went down as age went up. This fall followed a roughly linear course with age. A greater number of naive CD4+ cells and higher diversity distinguished long-lived donors from aged donors.

Trimming cost V 6 bases and J 2 bases; bases outside gene matches: 6. Germline assignment: CDR1 MNHEY and CDR2 SMNVEV (reference sequence). The CDR3 extends over 15 amino acids. On this clonotype itself: As yet, its antigen is unknown.

For the second PCR, which ran for about 6 to 12 cycles, a sample-barcoded 5' primer and a J-beta primer mix were used. TCRdb re-analysed the 5' RACE reads in MiXCR, keeping a single row per CDR3 protein. The sample lists roughly 560,000 distinct CDR3 sequences, around 24% occurring once. These same data were also listed under a study on T cells of mothers and their children. That report notes: All donors were healthy and Caucasian; they were a few mothers and their six children. Every mother supplied over 8 million TCR beta CDR3 reads and every child several million.

The sequenced material came from blood. The chain employs TRBV27 and TRBJ2-5, with 10 positions matching TRBD2. The clonotype was recovered from a boy younger than 18 in good health. The CDR3 region is CASRGTSGVQETQYF. For the CDR3, the DNA is TGTGCCAGCAGAGGCACTAGCGGGGTTCAAGAGACCCAGTACTTC.